This T cell receptor beta chain was recovered during a study of cytomegalovirus exposure and HLA in healthy donors. The PCR contained 60 Vbeta and 13 Jbeta primers. Some clones are missing from TCRdb's copy, which holds only in-frame ones; the method was immunoSEQ multiplex PCR. In the table there are some 150,000 clones, roughly 80% of which are singletons. This clone has only one observation. This CDR3 contains 13 residues. The germline CDR1 and CDR2 sequences are SGHTS and YDEGEE. J gave up 5 bases and V 1 base, and 2 bases lay outside the gene matches. This chain uses TRBV5-8 with TRBJ2-5; the match to TRBD2 covers 7 bases. This receptor was identified in a woman between 18 and 29 years old in good health and CMV-seronegative. Sequencing used PBMCs. The CDR3 DNA follows: TGTGCCAGCAGCTTGTACGGGGGGGAGACCCAGTACTTC. Its translation: CASSLYGGETQYF.